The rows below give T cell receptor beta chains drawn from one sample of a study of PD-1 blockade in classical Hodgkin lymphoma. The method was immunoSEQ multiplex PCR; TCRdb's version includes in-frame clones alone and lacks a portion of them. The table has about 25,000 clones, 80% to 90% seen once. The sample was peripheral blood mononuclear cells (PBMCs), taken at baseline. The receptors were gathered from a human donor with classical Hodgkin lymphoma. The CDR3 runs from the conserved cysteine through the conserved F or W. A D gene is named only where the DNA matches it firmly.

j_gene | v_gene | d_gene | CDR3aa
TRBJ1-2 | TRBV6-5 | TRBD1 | CASSWDSGGSGYTF
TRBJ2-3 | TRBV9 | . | CASSEWADTQYF
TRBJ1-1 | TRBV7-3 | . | CASSPLGAGYTEAFF
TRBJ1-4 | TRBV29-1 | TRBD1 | CSYKGQLNEKLFF
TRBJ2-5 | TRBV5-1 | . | CASSSRPGLQETQYF
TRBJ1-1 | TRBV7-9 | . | CASSLGGARGAEAFF
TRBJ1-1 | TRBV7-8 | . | CASSLAHVGGTEAFF
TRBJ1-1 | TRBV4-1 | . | CASSQGAGVTEAFF
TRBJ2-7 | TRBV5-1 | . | CASSEAYEQYF
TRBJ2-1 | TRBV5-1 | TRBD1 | CASSLGQGTSTVRFF
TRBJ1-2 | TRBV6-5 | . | CASSYSTRGQGYGYTF
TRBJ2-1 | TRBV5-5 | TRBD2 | CASSSEGLPYNEQFF
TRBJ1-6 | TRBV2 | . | CASSEAMAIRIFSPLHF
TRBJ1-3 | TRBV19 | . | CASQTMWGNGNTIYF
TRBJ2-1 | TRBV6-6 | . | CASSYSHGEQFF
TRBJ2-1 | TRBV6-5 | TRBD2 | CASSYYASGGDEQFF
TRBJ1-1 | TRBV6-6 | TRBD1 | CASTPGVGQREAFF
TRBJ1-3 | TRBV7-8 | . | CASSLTSGTLSGNTIYF
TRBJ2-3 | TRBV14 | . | CASSQVPGGLQYF
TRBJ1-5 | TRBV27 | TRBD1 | CASSLLGQDSNQPQHF
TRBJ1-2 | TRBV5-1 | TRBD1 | CASSGGTDYGYTF
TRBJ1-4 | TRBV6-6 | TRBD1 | CASGDRGLEKLFF
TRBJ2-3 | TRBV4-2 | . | CASRRVSGGQTDTQYF
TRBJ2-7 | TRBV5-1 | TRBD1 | CASSSGQGSYEQYF